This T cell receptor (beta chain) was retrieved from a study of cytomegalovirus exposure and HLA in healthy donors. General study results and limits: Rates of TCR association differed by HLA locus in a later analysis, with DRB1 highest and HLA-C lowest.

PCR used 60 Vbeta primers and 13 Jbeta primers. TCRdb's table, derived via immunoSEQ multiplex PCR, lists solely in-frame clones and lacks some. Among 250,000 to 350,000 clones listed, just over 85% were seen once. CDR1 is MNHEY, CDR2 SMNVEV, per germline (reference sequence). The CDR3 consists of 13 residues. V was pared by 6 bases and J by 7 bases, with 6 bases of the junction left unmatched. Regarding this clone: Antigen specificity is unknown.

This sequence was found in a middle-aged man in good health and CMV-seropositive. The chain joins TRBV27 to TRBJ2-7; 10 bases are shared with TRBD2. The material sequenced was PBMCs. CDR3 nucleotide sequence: TGTGCCAGCAGCGGGGGACTAGCGAGGGAGCAGTACTTC. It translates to CASSGGLAREQYF.